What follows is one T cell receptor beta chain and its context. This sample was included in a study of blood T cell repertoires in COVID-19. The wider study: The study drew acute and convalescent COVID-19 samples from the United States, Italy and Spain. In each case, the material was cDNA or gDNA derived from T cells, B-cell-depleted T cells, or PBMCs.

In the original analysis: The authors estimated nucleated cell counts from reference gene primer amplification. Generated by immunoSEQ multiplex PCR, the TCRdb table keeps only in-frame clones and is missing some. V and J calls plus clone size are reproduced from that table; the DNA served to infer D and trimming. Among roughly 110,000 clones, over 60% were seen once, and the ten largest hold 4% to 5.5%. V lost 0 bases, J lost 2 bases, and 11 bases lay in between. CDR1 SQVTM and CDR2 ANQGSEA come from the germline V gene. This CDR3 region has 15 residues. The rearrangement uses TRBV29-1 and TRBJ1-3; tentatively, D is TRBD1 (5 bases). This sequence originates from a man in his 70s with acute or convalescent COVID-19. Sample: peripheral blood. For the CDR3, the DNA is TGCAGCGTTGAAGATCTTCAGGGTCCTGGAAACACCATATATTTT. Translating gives CSVEDLQGPGNTIYF.